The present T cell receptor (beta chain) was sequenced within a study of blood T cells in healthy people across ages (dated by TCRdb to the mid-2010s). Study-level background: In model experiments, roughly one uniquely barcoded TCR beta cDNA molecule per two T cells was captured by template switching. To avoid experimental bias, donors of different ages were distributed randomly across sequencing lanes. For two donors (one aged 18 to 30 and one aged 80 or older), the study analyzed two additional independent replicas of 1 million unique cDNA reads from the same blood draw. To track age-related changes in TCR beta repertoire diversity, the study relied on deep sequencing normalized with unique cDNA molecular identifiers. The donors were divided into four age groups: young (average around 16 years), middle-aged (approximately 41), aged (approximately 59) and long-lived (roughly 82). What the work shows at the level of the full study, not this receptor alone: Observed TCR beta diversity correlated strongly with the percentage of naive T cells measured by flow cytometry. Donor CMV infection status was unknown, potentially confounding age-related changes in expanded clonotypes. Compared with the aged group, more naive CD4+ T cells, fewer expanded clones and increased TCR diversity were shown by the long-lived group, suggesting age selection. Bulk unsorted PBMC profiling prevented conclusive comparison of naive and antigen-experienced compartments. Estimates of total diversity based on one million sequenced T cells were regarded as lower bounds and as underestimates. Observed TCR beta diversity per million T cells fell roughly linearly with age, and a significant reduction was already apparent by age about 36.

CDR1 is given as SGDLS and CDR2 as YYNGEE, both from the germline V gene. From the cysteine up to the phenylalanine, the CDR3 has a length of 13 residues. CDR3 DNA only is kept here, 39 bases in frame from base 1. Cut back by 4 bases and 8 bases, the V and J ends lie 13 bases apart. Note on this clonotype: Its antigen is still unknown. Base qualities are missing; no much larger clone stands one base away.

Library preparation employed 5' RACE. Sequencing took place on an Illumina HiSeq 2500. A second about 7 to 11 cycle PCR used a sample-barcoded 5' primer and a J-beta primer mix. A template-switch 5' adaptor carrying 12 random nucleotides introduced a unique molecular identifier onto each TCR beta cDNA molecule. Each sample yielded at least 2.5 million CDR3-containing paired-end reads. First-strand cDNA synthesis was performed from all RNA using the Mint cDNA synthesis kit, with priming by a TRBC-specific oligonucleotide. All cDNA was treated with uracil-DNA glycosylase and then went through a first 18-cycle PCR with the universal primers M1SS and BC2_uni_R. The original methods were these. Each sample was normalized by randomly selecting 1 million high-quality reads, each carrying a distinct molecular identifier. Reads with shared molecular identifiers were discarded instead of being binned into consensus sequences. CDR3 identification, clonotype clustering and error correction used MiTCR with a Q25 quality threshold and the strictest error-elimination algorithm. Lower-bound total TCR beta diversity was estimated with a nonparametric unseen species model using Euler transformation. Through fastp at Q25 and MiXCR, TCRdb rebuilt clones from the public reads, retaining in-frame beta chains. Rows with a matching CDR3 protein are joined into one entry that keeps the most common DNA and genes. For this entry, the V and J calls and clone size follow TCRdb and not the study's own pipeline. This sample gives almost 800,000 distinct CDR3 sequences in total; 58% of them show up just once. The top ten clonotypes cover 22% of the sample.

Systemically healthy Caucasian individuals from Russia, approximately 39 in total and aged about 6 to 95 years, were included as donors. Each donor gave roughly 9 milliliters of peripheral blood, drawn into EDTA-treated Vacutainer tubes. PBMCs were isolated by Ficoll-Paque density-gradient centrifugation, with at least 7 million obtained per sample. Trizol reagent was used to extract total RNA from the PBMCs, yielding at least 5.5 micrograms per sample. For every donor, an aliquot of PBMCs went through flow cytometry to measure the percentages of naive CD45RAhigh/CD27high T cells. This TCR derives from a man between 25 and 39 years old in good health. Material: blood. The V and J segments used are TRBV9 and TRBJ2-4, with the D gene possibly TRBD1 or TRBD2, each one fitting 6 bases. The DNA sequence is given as TGTGCCAGCAGCTTTTCTAGGGGGGACATTCAGTACTTC. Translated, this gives CASSFSRGDIQYF.